Included here is one T cell receptor beta chain sequence, with context. This entry is derived from a study of blood T cell repertoires in COVID-19. Study-level background: Specimens from acute and convalescent COVID-19 originated in the United States, Italy and Spain. The cDNA or gDNA used as material had been derived from T cells, B-cell-depleted T cells, or PBMCs.

Germline V gene lookup returns CDR1 MGHRA and CDR2 YSYEKL. The CDR3 has 18 amino acids. J lost 4 bases, V lost 3 bases, and 12 bases had no gene match. Methods used by the authors: Estimates of nucleated cell counts were drawn from the amplification of reference gene primers. Sequencing used immunoSEQ multiplex PCR; TCRdb keeps in-frame clones, though not all of them. The DNA gave D and trimming, while V, J and clone size come from that table. The repertoire includes around 130,000 clones, 75% to 90% of them detected once, and around a quarter sits in the top ten. The clonotype comes from a man aged 65 to 79 with active or convalescent COVID-19. Sample: peripheral blood. The chain combines TRBV4-1 with TRBJ1-5, with 10 bases aligning to TRBD1. The CDR3 protein is CASSHSRDRGIGNQPQHF. CDR3 DNA: TGCGCCAGCAGCCACTCCCGGGACAGGGGTATAGGGAATCAGCCCCAGCATTTT.